Each of the 3 T cell receptor beta chains below was sequenced from the same sample in a study of OX40 agonist ivuxolimab in advanced cancers. Data came from immunoSEQ multiplex PCR; TCRdb stores just in-frame clones and leaves some out. The profile covers some 80,000 clones, with roughly 88% appearing a single time and about 6.9% taken by the ten largest. The source was CD4+ or CD8+ T cells sorted from blood, collected in a trial of the OX40 agonist ivuxolimab. These receptors all come from an adult with an advanced solid tumor such as melanoma, head and neck, liver or kidney cancer.

The rearrangement uses TRBV30 and TRBJ2-5, with 7 bases that match TRBD2. CDR1 GTSNPN and CDR2 SVGIG come from the germline V gene (reference sequence). V dropped 1 base and J dropped 5; count of bases not matched to a gene: 7. The CDR3 runs 14 residues. CDR3 sequence reads: CAWSAGGSSETQYF. Here the CDR3 DNA reads TGTGCCTGGAGTGCAGGCGGGAGTAGCGAGACCCAGTACTTC. The whole variable domain, remainder taken from reference TRBV30 and TRBJ2-5, is SQTIHQWPATLVQPVGSPLSLECTVEGTSNPNLYWYRQAAGRGLQLLFYSVGIGQISSEVPQNLSASRPQDRQFILSSKKLLLSDSGFYLCAWSAGGSSETQYFGPGTRLLVL.

Here the CDR3 reads CASSLSGSTDTQYF. The CDR3 DNA is TGTGCCAGCAGTCTTAGCGGGAGCACAGATACGCAGTATTTT. This chain uses TRBV2 with TRBJ2-3; 7 nucleotides align to TRBD2. The CDR3 extends over 14 amino acids. Germline V gene sequence: CDR1 SNHLY, CDR2 FYNNEI. V gave up 5 bases and J gave up 0 bases; unmatched junction bases: 2.

The J gene is TRBJ1-4, the V gene TRBV7-9; 8 bases line up with TRBD1. With V trimmed by 8 bases and J by 7 bases, 6 bases remained unmatched. Looked up from germline, CDR1 is SEHNR and CDR2 is FQNEAQ (reference sequence). The CDR3 loop spans 13 amino acids. The CDR3 region has the DNA TGTGCCAGCCGCGGACAGGGTGGTGAAAAACTGTTTTTT. It yields the protein CASRGQGGEKLFF.